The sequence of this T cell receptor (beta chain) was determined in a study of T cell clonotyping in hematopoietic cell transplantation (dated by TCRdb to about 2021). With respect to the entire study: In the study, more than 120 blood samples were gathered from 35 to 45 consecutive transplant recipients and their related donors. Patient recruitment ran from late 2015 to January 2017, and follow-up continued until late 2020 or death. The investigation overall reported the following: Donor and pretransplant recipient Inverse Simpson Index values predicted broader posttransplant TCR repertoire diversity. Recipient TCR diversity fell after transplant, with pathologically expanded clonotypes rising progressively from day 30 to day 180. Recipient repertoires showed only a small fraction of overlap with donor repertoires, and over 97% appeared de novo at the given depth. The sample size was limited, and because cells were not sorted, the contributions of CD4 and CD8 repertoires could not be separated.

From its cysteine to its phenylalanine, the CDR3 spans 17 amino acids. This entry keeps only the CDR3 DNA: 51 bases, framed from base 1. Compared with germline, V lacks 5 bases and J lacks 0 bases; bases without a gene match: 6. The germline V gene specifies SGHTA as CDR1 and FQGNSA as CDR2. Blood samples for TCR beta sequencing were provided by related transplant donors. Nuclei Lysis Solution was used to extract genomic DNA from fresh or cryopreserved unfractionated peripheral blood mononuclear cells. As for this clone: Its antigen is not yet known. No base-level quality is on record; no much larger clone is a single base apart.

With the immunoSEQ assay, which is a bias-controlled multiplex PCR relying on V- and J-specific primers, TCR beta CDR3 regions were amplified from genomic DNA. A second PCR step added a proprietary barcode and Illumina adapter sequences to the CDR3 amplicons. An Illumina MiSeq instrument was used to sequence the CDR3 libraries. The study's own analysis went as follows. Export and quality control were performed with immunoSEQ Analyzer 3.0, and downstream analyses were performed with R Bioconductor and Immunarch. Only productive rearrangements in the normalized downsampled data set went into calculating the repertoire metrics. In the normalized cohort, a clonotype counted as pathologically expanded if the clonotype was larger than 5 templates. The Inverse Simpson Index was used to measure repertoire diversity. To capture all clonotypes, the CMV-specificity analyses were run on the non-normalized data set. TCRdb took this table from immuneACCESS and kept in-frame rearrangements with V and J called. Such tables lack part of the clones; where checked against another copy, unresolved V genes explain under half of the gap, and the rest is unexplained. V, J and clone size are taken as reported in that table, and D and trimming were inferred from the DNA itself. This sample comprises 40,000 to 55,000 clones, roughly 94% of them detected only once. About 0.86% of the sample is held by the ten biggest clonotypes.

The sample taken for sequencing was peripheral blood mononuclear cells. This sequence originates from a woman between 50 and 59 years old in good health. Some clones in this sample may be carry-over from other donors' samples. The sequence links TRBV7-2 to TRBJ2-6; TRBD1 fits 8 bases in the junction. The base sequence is TGTGCCAGCAGCGGGCGGGACAGGACCTCTGGGGCCAACGTCCTGACTTTC. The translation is CASSGRDRTSGANVLTF.